This entry describes one T cell receptor beta chain. From the PCR reads, TCRdb called clonotypes with MiXCR, one entry per CDR3 protein. The sample has roughly 100,000 distinct CDR3 sequences; under 40% are singletons. This sample is part of a study of molecular identifiers for immune sequencing clone quantification. The CDR3 is 13 residues long. Deletions cut 6 bases from V and 2 bases from J, with 9 bases between. Germline CDR1 MNHEY, CDR2 SMNVEV (reference sequence). The J gene is TRBJ2-3, the V gene TRBV27; no clear D. The sample comprised naive CD8+ T cells from blood, with Jurkat cell RNA spiked in. Subset of the sample: FACS-sorted CD8+CD4-CCR7+CD45RA+ naive T cells. This receptor was identified in a human donor in good health. Some libraries in this study had Jurkat cell RNA spiked in. The CDR3 protein is CASSTTPTDTQYF. CDR3 nucleotide sequence: TGTGCCAGCAGCACGACACCCACAGATACGCAGTATTTT.